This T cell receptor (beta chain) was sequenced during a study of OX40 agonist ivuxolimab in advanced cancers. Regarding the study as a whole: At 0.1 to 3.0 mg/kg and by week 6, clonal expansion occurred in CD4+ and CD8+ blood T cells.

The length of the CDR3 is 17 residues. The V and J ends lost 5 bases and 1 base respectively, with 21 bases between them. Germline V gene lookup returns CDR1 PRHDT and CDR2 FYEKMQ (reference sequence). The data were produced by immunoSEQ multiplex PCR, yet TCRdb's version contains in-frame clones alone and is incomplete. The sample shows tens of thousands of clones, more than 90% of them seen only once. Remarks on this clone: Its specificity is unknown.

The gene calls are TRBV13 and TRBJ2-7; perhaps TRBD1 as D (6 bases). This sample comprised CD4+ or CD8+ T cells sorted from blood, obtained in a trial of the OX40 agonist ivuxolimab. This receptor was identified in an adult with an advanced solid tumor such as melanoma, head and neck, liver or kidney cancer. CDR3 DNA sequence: TGTGCCAGCAGCGCCCGAGCGGACAGTCCCAGATCCTACGAGCAGTACTTC. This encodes CASSARADSPRSYEQYF.